The entry below gives a single TCR beta chain sequence along with its context. In the same sample, other DNA sequences code for this CDR3. This entry belongs to a study of neoadjuvant anti-PD-1 for oral cavity cancer. About the research overall: Patients without progression got a fourth dose around day 43.

Tumor libraries mostly used roughly 4.8 ug genomic DNA, two replicates each. Some clones are missing from TCRdb's copy, which holds only in-frame ones; the method was immunoSEQ multiplex PCR. The table records approximately 37,000 clones, around 38% of them present only once. Documented time point: after neoadjuvant nivolumab, at surgical resection. Patients had newly diagnosed, untreated stage II-IVA oral cavity squamous cell carcinoma. The patients had HPV-negative, locally advanced oral cavity squamous cell carcinoma. This CDR3 has 14 residues. Trimming pared 3 bases from V and 8 bases from J, leaving 13 bases between. Germline V gene lookup returns CDR1 KGHSH and CDR2 LQKENI.

The sample consisted of tumor tissue, taken after nivolumab (anti-PD-1) treatment. The genes are TRBV18 and TRBJ1-4; no firm D call. This sequence originates from a person aged 40 to 85 with oral cavity squamous cell carcinoma. CDR3 sequence (DNA): TGTGCCAGCTCACCGGGCGGGCCTGGGGAAAAACTGTTTTTT. This codes for CASSPGGPGEKLFF.